The T cell receptor beta chain described here comes from a study of T cell changes during pregnancy in multiple sclerosis (dated by TCRdb to about 2019). Regarding the complete study: In women with multiple sclerosis, the researchers looked at how the T cell repertoire shifted as pregnancy progressed.

The library was generated by the immunoSEQ multiplex PCR assay. TCRdb retrieved this table from immuneACCESS and kept in-frame rearrangements only. Not all clones are present; in checked studies, unresolved V genes account for under half, and no reason is known for the remainder. The sample records 40,000 to 60,000 clones, around 90% of which are singletons. Clones ranked in the top ten supply less than 0.5% of the sample. CDR1 and CDR2 were assigned from the germline V gene as SNHLY and FYNNEI. V is reduced by 5 bases and J by 8 bases, leaving a spacing of 9 bases between them. The CDR3 runs 11 amino acids, cysteine and phenylalanine included. Solely the CDR3 DNA is kept, with 33 bases framed from the first base. This clone was counted a single time. Its antigen remains unidentified. No quality values exist for individual bases; no much larger clone is one base distant.

The sequence is built from TRBV2 and TRBJ1-2; TRBD1 is a possible D gene, resting on 6 matching bases. The sample in question was CD4+ T cells from peripheral blood mononuclear cells, obtained in the third trimester of pregnancy. The clonotype originates from a female donor with multiple sclerosis, enrolled in a pregnancy study. The DNA sequence reads TGTGCCAGCAGTCCAGGGGTGGGCTACACCTTC. This is translated as CASSPGVGYTF. The CDR3, completed at both ends by the reference TRBV2 and TRBJ1-2 genes, gives the full variable domain EPEVTQTPSHQVTQMGQEVILRCVPISNHLYFYWYRQILGQKVEFLVSFYNNEISEKSEIFDDQFSVERPDGSNFTLKIRSTKLEDSAMYFCASSPGVGYTFGSGTRLTVV.